This is a list of T cell receptor beta chains from one sample in a study of CD8 T cells in ankylosing spondylitis. Each CDR3 protein is one row after TCRdb ran MiXCR on the 5' RACE reads. The sample has about 220,000 distinct CDR3 sequences; about 7% are singletons. What was sequenced was blood, either unsorted or a sorted T cell fraction (not recorded which). These receptors were taken from a male donor with ankylosing spondylitis. CDR3s include the opening cysteine and the closing phenylalanine or tryptophan. Fields, in order: clone size, J gene, D gene, V gene, CDR3 DNA, CDR3 protein. The D gene is left open where the match is weak. For some rows the clone size is stated as once, few or many, or as a class when expanded; others skip it.

few TRBJ2-5 TRBD2 TRBV20-1 TGCAGTGCGGGAGGGTCTTCTTCTTGGTACCAAGAGACCCAGTACTTC CSAGGSSSWYQETQYF
many TRBJ2-3 . TRBV7-2 TGTGCCAGCAGACCGACTCCGGGGGAAGGGGTAGATACGCAGTATTTT CASRPTPGEGVDTQYF
few TRBJ2-1 TRBD2 TRBV5-1 TGCGCCAGCAGCCCCTCTTGGGGCGGGAGGACCTACAATGAGCAGTTCTTC CASSPSWGGRTYNEQFF
many TRBJ2-2 . TRBV27 TGTGCCAGCAGTTCGGACATGAACACCGGGGAGCTGTTTTTT CASSSDMNTGELFF
. TRBJ2-5 . TRBV7-9 TGTGCCAGCAGCTCTACGTGGCGAGAACAGGAGACCCAGTACTTC CASSSTWREQETQYF
many TRBJ1-1 TRBD1 TRBV5-5 TGTGCCAGCCAATGGACAGGGCCGGACACTGAAGCTTTCTTT CASQWTGPDTEAFF
. TRBJ2-3 . TRBV5-6 TGTGCCAGCAGCTTGGCCGCTCTCGGGGAGACCACAGATACGCAGTATTTT CASSLAALGETTDTQYF
few TRBJ1-2 . TRBV6-2/TRBV6-3 TGTGCCAGCAGCGATACCCTCAGGACGGCAAACTTC CASSDTLRTANF
. TRBJ2-2 . TRBV9 TGTGCCAGCAGCGTAGCTCAGGGGGGGGAGCTGTTTTTT CASSVAQGGELFF
many TRBJ2-4 . TRBV4-3 TGCGCCAGCAGCGCCGGGATGGCCAAAAACATTCAGTACTTC CASSAGMAKNIQYF
few TRBJ2-1 . TRBV10-2 TGCGCCAGCAGTGAGGGGCGCACGCAGTTCTTC CASSEGRTQFF
many TRBJ2-1 TRBD1 TRBV3-1 TGTGCCAGCAGCCAAGATCTACAGGGGGTCATGCATGAGCAGTTCTTC CASSQDLQGVMHEQFF
many TRBJ2-7 . TRBV10-2 TGCGCCAGCAGGGCCGGGGGAGAGCAGTACTTC CASRAGGEQYF
few TRBJ1-2 . TRBV27 TGTGCCAGCAGTTTATCTTCAGGGTTAGATGGCTACACCTTC CASSLSSGLDGYTF